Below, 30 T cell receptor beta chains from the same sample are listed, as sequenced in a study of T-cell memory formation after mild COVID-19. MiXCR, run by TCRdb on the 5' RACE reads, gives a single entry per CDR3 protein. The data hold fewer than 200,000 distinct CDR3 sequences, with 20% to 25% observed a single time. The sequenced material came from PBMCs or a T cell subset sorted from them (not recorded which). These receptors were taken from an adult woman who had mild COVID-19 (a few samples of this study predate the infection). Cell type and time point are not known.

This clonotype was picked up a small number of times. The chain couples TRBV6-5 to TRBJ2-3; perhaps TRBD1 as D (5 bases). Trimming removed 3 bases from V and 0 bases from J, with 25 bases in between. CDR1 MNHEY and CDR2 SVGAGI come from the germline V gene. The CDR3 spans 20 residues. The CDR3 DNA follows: TGTGCCAGCAGTTATCGTCTTCCGGCCCAAGATAGGGGAAGCACAGATACGCAGTATTTT. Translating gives CASSYRLPAQDRGSTDTQYF.

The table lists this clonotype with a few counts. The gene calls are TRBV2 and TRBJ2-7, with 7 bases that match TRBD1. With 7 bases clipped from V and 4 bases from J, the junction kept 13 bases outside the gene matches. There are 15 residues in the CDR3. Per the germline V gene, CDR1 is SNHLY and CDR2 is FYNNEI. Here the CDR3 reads CASTEKTGPPYEQYF. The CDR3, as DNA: TGTGCCAGCACCGAGAAGACAGGGCCCCCGTACGAGCAGTACTTC.

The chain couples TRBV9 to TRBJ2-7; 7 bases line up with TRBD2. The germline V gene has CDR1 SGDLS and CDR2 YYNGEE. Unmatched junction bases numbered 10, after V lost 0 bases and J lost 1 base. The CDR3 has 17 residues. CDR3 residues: CASSVGPTSASSYEQYF. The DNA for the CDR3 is TGTGCCAGCAGCGTAGGTCCCACTAGCGCGAGTTCCTACGAGCAGTACTTC.

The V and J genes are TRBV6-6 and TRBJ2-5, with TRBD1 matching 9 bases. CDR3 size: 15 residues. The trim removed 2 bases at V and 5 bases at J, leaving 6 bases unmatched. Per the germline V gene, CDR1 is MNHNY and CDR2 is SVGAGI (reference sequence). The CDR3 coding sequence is TGTGCCAGCAGTTACGAGGGACAGGGTCCGGAGACCCAGTACTTC. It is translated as CASSYEGQGPETQYF.

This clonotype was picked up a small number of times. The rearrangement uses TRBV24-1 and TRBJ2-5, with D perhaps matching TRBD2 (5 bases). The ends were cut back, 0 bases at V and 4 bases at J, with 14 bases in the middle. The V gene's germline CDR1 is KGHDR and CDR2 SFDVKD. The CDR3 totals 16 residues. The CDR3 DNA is TGTGCCACCAGTGATTTGAGCGTCGGAGCGGTAGAGACCCAGTACTTC. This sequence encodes CATSDLSVGAVETQYF.

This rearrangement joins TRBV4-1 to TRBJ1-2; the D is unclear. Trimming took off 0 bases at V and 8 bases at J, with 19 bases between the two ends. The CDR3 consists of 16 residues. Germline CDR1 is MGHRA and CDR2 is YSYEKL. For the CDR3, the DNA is TGCGCCAGCAGCCAAGATCGTGCCGGCGGGATCTACGGCTACACCTTC. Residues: CASSQDRAGGIYGYTF.

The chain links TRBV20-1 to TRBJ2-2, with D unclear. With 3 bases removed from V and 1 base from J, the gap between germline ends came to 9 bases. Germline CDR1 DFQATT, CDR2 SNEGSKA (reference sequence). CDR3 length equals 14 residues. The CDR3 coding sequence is TGCAGTGCTAGGAATACCCAGAACACCGGGGAGCTGTTTTTT. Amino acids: CSARNTQNTGELFF.

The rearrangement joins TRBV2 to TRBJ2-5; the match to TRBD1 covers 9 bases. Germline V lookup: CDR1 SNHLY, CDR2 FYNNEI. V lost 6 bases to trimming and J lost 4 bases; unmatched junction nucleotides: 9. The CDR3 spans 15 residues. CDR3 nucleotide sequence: TGTGCCAGCAGAGCCGGGACAGGGTATGGAGAGACCCAGTACTTC. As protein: CASRAGTGYGETQYF.

CDR3 sequence: CASSVDPAASTDTQYF. Written as DNA, the CDR3 is TGTGCCAGCAGCGTAGATCCAGCAGCTAGCACAGATACGCAGTATTTT. This chain links TRBV9 with TRBJ2-3; D ambiguous. The V end lost 0 bases, the J end lost 0 bases, and 11 bases lay between the germline ends. The CDR3 extends over 16 amino acids. Germline V gene data show CDR1 as SGDLS and CDR2 as YYNGEE.

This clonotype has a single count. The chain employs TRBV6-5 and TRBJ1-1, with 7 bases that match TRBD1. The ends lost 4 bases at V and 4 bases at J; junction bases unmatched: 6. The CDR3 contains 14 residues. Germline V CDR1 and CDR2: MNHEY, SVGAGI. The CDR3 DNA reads TGTGCCAGCAGTTTAGGGACAGCAGGCACTGAAGCTTTCTTT. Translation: CASSLGTAGTEAFF.

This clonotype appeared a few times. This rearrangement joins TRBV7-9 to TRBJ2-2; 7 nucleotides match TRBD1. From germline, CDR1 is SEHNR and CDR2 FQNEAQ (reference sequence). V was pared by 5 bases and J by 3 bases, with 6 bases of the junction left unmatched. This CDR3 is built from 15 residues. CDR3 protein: CASSPRDSDTGELFF. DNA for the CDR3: TGTGCCAGCAGCCCCAGGGACAGCGACACCGGGGAGCTGTTTTTT.

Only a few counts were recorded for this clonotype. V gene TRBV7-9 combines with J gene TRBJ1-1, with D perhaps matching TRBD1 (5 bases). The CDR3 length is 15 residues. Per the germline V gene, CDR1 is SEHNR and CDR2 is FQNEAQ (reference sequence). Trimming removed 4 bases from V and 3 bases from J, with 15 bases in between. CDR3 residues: CASSYSGTDYTEAFF. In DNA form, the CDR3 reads TGTGCCAGCAGCTACTCCGGGACGGACTACACTGAAGCTTTCTTT.

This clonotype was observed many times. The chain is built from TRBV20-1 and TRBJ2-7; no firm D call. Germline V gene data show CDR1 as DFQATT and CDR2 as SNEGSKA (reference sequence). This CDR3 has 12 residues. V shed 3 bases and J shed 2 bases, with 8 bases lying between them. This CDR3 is CSARGLAYEQYF. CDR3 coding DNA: TGCAGTGCTAGGGGTCTTGCCTACGAGCAGTACTTC.

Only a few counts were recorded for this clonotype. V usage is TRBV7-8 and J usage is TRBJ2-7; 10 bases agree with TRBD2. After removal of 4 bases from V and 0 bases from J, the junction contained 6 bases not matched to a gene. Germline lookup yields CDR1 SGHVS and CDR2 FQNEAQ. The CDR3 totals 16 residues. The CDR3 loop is CASSSTGTSDSYEQYF. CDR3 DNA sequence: TGTGCCAGCAGCTCAACCGGGACTAGCGACTCCTACGAGCAGTACTTC. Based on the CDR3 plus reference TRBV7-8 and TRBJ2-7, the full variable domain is GAGVSQSPRYKVAKRGQDVALRCDPISGHVSLFWYQQALGQGPEFLTYFQNEAQLDKSGLPSDRFFAERPEGSVSTLKIQRTQQEDSAVYLCASSSTGTSDSYEQYFGPGTRLTVT.

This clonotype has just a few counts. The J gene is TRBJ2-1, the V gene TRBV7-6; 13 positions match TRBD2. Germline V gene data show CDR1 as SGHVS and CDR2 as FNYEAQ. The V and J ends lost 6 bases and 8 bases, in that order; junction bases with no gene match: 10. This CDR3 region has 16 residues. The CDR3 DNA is TGTGCCAGCAGTCCGGGACTAGCGGGGTCCTTTGATGAGCAGTTCTTC. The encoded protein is CASSPGLAGSFDEQFF.

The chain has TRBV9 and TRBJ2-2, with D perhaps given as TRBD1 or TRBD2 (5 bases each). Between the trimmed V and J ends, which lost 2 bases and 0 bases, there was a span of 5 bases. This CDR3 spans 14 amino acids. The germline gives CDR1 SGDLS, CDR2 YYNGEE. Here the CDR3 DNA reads TGTGCCAGCAGCGTGGGGGCGAACACCGGGGAGCTGTTTTTT. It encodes CASSVGANTGELFF. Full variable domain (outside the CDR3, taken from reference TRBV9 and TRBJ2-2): DSGVTQTPKHLITATGQRVTLRCSPRSGDLSVYWYQQSLDQGLQFLIQYYNGEERAKGNILERFSAQQFPDLHSELNLSSLELGDSALYFCASSVGANTGELFFGEGSRLTVL.

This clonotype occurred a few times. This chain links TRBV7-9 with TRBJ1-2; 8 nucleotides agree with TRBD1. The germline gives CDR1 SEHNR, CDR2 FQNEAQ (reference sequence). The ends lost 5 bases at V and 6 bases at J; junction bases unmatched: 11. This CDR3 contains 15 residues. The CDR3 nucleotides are TGTGCCAGCAGCGCGACCGGGACAGGAGCCGATGGCTACACCTTC. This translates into CASSATGTGADGYTF.

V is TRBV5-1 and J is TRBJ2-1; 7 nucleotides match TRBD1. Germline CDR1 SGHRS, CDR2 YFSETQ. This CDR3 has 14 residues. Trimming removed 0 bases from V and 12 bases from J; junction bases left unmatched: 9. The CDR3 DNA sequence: TGCGCCAGCAGCTTGGGGGATACAGGGGTCTCGCAGTTCTTC. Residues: CASSLGDTGVSQFF.

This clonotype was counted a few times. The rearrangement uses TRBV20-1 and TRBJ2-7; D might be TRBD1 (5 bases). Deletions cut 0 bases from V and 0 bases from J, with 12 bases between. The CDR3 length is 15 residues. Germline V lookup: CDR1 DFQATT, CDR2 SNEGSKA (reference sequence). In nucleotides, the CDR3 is TGCAGTGCTAGAGAGTACAGGACGGACTCCTACGAGCAGTACTTC. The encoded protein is CSAREYRTDSYEQYF.

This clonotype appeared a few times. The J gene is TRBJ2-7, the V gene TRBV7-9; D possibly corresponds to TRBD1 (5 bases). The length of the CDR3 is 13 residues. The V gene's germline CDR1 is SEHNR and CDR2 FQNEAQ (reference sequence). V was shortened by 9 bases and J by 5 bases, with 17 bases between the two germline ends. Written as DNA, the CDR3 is TGTGCCAGGAAAAACAGGTTAGGGAACGAGCAGTACTTC. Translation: CARKNRLGNEQYF.

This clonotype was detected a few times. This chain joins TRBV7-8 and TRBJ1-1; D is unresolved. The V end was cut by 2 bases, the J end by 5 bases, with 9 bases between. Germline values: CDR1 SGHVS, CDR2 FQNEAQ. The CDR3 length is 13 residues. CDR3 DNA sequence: TGTGCCAGCAGCTTAAAAAGGGAAACTGAAGCTTTCTTT. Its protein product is CASSLKRETEAFF.

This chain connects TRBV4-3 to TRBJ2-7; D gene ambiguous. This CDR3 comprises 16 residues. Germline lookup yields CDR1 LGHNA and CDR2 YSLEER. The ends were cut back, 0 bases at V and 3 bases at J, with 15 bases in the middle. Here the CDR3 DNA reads TGCGCCAGCAGCCAAGAAAGGCAGCTGTCAGACTACGAGCAGTACTTC. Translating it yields CASSQERQLSDYEQYF.

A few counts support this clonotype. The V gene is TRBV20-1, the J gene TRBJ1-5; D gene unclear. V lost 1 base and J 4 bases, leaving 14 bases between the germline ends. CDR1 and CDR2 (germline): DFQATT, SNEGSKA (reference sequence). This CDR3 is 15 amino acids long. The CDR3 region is CSARGLVGLNQPQHF. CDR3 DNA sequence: TGCAGTGCTAGAGGTTTGGTAGGGCTAAATCAGCCCCAGCATTTT.

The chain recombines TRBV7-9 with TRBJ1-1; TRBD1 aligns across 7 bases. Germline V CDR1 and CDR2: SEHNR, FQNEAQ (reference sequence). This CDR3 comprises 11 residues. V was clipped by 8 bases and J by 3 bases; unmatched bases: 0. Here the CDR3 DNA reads TGTGCCAGCCAGGGGGACACTGAAGCTTTCTTT. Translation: CASQGDTEAFF.

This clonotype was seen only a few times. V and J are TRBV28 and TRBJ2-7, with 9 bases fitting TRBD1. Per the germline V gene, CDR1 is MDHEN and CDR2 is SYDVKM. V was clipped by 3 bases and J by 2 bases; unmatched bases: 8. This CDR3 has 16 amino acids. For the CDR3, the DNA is TGTGCCAGCAGTTTCTTCTTACAGGGGGCAGCCTACGAGCAGTACTTC. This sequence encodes CASSFFLQGAAYEQYF.

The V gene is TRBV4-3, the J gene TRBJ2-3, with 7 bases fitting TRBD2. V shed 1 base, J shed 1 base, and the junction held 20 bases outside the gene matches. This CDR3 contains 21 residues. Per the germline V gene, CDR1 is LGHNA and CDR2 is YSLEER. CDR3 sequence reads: CASSQAPRPSGLIVGTDTQYF. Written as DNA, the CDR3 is TGCGCCAGCAGCCAAGCCCCGAGGCCTAGCGGCCTGATTGTTGGCACAGATACGCAGTATTTT.

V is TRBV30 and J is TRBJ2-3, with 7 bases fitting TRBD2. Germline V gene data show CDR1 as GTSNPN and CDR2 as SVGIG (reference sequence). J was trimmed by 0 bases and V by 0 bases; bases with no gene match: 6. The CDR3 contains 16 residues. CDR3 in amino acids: CAWSVGTILSTDTQYF. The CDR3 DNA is TGTGCCTGGAGTGTGGGGACTATCCTTAGCACAGATACGCAGTATTTT.

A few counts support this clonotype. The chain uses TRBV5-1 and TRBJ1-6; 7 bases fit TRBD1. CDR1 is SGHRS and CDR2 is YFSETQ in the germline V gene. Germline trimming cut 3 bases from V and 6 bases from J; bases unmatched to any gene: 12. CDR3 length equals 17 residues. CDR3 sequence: CASSYNRRQGSNSPLHF. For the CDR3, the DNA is TGCGCCAGCAGCTATAACCGAAGACAGGGATCTAATTCACCCCTCCACTTT.

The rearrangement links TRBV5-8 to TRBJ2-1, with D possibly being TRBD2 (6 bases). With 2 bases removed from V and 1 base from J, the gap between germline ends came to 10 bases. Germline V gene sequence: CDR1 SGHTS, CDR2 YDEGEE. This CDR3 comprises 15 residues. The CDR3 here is CASSFGRGSYNEQFF. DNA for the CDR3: TGTGCCAGCAGCTTCGGTCGGGGGTCCTACAATGAGCAGTTCTTC. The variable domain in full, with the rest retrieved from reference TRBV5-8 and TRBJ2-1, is EAGVTQSPTHLIKTRGQQATLRCSPISGHTSVYWYQQALGLGLQFLLWYDEGEERNRGNFPPRFSGRQFPNYSSELNVNALELEDSALYLCASSFGRGSYNEQFFGPGTRLTVL.

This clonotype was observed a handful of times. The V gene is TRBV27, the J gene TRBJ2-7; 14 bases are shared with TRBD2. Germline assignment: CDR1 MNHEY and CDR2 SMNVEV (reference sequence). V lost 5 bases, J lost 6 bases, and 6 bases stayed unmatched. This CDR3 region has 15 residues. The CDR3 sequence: CASSPGTSGSREQYF. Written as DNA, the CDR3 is TGTGCCAGCAGTCCCGGGACTAGCGGGAGTCGCGAGCAGTACTTC.